The 19 T cell receptor beta chains in this list originate from one sample, sequenced in a study of blood T cell repertoires in COVID-19 (dated by TCRdb to 2018 to 2020). Library construction relied on the immunoSEQ multiplex PCR assay. The immuneACCESS repertoire file appears here via TCRdb, limited to in-frame rearrangements. These files lack a portion of the clones; in checked studies, under half of the deficit traces to unresolved V genes, and the cause of the others is not known. Across this sample there are roughly 50,000 clones, with 83% seen only once. The ten largest account for roughly 12% of the sample. Material for sequencing was peripheral blood. The source is a human donor in a cohort sampled during active COVID-19.

V is TRBV19 and J is TRBJ2-1; 14 bases match TRBD2. This CDR3 has 19 amino acids. CDR1 and CDR2 (germline): LNHDA, SQIVND (reference sequence). The J segment lost 8 bases and the V segment lost 2 bases, leaving 14 bases of the junction unmatched. CDR3 sequence reads: CASSITGLAGASKSDEQFF. CDR3 in DNA: TGTGCCAGTAGTATAACGGGACTAGCGGGGGCCTCTAAGTCCGATGAGCAGTTCTTC. Based on the CDR3 plus reference TRBV19 and TRBJ2-1, the full variable domain is DGGITQSPKYLFRKEGQNVTLSCEQNLNHDAMYWYRQDPGQGLRLIYYSQIVNDFQKGDIAEGYSVSREKKESFPLTVTSAQKNPTAFYLCASSITGLAGASKSDEQFFGPGTRLTVL.

The chain combines TRBV18 with TRBJ2-4; TRBD1 agrees at 8 bases. CDR1 KGHSH and CDR2 LQKENI come from the germline V gene. Trimming took 3 bases from V and 6 from J; bases not matched to a gene: 7. This CDR3 is 15 amino acids long. The CDR3 DNA is TGTGCCAGCTCACCCCGCCAGGGGGCAGGAAACATTCAGTACTTC. As protein: CASSPRQGAGNIQYF.

The chain combines TRBV18 with TRBJ1-1; D not resolved. The V gene's germline CDR1 is KGHSH and CDR2 LQKENI. Trimming removed 6 bases from V and 4 bases from J, with 9 bases in between. This CDR3 comprises 12 residues. The CDR3 is CASSPTGTEAFF. As DNA, the CDR3 is TGTGCCAGCTCGCCCACCGGCACTGAAGCTTTCTTT.

The chain has TRBV7-2 and TRBJ1-4; D unclear. V was clipped by 4 bases and J by 4 bases, with 13 bases between them. The CDR3 has 15 residues. Germline-derived CDR1 and CDR2 are SGHTA and FQGNSA. CDR3 amino acids: CASSWVGENNEKLFF. The CDR3 bases are TGTGCCAGCAGCTGGGTCGGAGAAAATAATGAAAAACTGTTTTTT.

The chain employs TRBV10-3 and TRBJ2-7; 11 nucleotides match TRBD1. Germline lookup yields CDR1 ENHRY and CDR2 SYGVKD. The CDR3 length is 12 residues. With 10 bases clipped from V and 4 bases from J, the junction kept 3 bases outside the gene matches. CDR3 DNA sequence: TGTGCCACGGGACAGGGGGATTACGAGCAGTACTTC. Its protein product is CATGQGDYEQYF.

J is TRBJ1-5 and V is TRBV25-1, with TRBD1 as a possible D gene (6 bases). V was pared by 3 bases and J by 0 bases, with 18 bases between. Germline V gene lookup returns CDR1 MGHDK and CDR2 SYGVNS. This CDR3 contains 18 residues. As DNA, the CDR3 is TGTGCCAGCAGTGATGCGACAGGTTTGGGGAATAGCAATCAGCCCCAGCATTTT. Protein product: CASSDATGLGNSNQPQHF.

This chain links TRBV30 with TRBJ2-5; D ambiguous. The CDR3 contains 13 residues. From germline, CDR1 is GTSNPN and CDR2 SVGIG (reference sequence). Trimming shortened V by 0 bases and J by 2 bases, and 7 bases separated the two germline ends. This chain's CDR3 is CAWSVGAQETQYF. CDR3 in DNA: TGTGCCTGGAGTGTCGGAGCTCAAGAGACCCAGTACTTC. The variable domain in full, with the rest retrieved from reference TRBV30 and TRBJ2-5, is SQTIHQWPATLVQPVGSPLSLECTVEGTSNPNLYWYRQAAGRGLQLLFYSVGIGQISSEVPQNLSASRPQDRQFILSSKKLLLSDSGFYLCAWSVGAQETQYFGPGTRLLVL.

This clone has more than one count but fewer than ten. This CDR3 is also generated by other DNA sequences in the sample. The gene calls are TRBV7-9 and TRBJ1-3; D is unresolved. V dropped 1 base and J dropped 2 bases, with 6 bases sitting between them. This CDR3 spans 14 amino acids. CDR1 is SEHNR and CDR2 is FQNEAQ in the germline V gene (reference sequence). CDR3 nucleotides: TGTGCCAGCAGCTTAGGCAGTACTGGAAACACCATATATTTT. Translation gives CASSLGSTGNTIYF.

The chain joins TRBV3-1 (or the pseudogene TRBV3-2) to TRBJ1-1, with TRBD1 matching 7 bases. The germline V gene has CDR1 LGHDT and CDR2 YNNKEL (reference sequence). This CDR3 is built from 15 residues. The V and J ends lost 2 bases and 5 bases, in that order; junction bases with no gene match: 8. CDR3 sequence reads: CASSQQGGRGTEAFF. CDR3 sequence (DNA): TGTGCCAGCAGCCAACAGGGGGGCCGAGGGACTGAAGCTTTCTTT.

This clone appeared a few times. This chain uses TRBV24-1 with TRBJ2-2; tentative D call: TRBD1 (6 bases). V lost 7 bases and J lost 0, with 8 bases in between. The CDR3 runs 14 residues. CDR1 is KGHDR and CDR2 is SFDVKD in the germline V gene. CDR3 sequence: CATRGQTNTGELFF. Written as DNA, the CDR3 is TGTGCCACCAGGGGACAAACGAACACCGGGGAGCTGTTTTTT.

Only one count was recorded for this clone. The chain uses TRBV7-8 and TRBJ1-5; no clear D gene. V gave up 8 bases and J gave up 9 bases, with 20 bases separating them. The CDR3 is 14 residues long. Germline assignment: CDR1 SGHVS and CDR2 FQNEAQ. The CDR3 sequence is CASCLEAGLGPQHF. The CDR3, as DNA: TGTGCCAGCTGTTTGGAGGCGGGCCTTGGGCCCCAGCATTTT. Complete variable domain (other parts from reference TRBV7-8 and TRBJ1-5): GAGVSQSPRYKVAKRGQDVALRCDPISGHVSLFWYQQALGQGPEFLTYFQNEAQLDKSGLPSDRFFAERPEGSVSTLKIQRTQQEDSAVYLCASCLEAGLGPQHFGDGTRLSIL.

This chain links TRBV28 with TRBJ1-1, with a tentative D call TRBD1 (6 bases). The CDR3 has 14 residues. Germline CDR1 MDHEN, CDR2 SYDVKM. V was shortened by 2 bases and J by 7 bases, with 14 bases between the two germline ends. The CDR3 region has the DNA TGTGCCAGCAGTTTAATGAGCGCCAGGGGTGAAGCTTTCTTT. Encoded protein: CASSLMSARGEAFF. Complete variable domain (other parts from reference TRBV28 and TRBJ1-1): DVKVTQSSRYLVKRTGEKVFLECVQDMDHENMFWYRQDPGLGLRLIYFSYDVKMKEKGDIPEGYSVSREKKERFSLILESASTNQTSMYLCASSLMSARGEAFFGQGTRLTVV.

The V gene is TRBV30, the J gene TRBJ2-1, with TRBD2 identical over 8 bases. CDR1 GTSNPN and CDR2 SVGIG come from the germline V gene (reference sequence). V was clipped by 3 bases and J by 7 bases; unmatched bases: 14. CDR3 size: 16 residues. The CDR3: CAWRPHRGGHWNEQFF. CDR3 coding DNA: TGTGCCTGGAGACCACACCGGGGGGGGCATTGGAATGAGCAGTTCTTC.

The chain joins TRBV5-4 to TRBJ2-7; possibly TRBD1 for D (5 bases). V was shortened by 0 bases and J by 3 bases, with 10 bases between the two germline ends. Germline V lookup: CDR1 SGHNT, CDR2 YYREEE (reference sequence). The CDR3 has 14 amino acids. The CDR3 nucleotides are TGTGCCAGCAGCTTGGCAGGGAACAACTACGAGCAGTACTTC. Protein sequence: CASSLAGNNYEQYF.

The chain uses TRBV4-3 and TRBJ1-1; D gene unclear. This CDR3 has 14 residues. The V gene lost 1 base and the J gene lost 5 bases, with 11 bases spanning the gap. The germline V gene has CDR1 LGHNA and CDR2 YSLEER. This CDR3 reads CASSQVGLLTEAFF. The CDR3 DNA is TGCGCCAGCAGCCAAGTGGGCCTGCTGACTGAAGCTTTCTTT.

The V call is TRBV4-2, the J call TRBJ2-2; 7 nucleotides align to TRBD2. Germline V gene sequence: CDR1 LGHNA, CDR2 YNFKEQ. The CDR3 loop spans 15 amino acids. V gave up 1 base and J gave up 8 bases; unmatched junction bases: 7. The CDR3 loop reads CASSQVSGGTGELFF. The CDR3 DNA reads as TGTGCCAGCAGCCAAGTTTCGGGGGGAACGGGGGAGCTGTTTTTT.

The CDR3, as DNA: TGTGCCATCAGTGGAATAAACCAGGCAAACCGACAGGGGGTTTTGGGAGAGACCCAGTACTTC. Translating it yields CAISGINQANRQGVLGETQYF. The rearrangement links TRBV10-3 to TRBJ2-5; the match to TRBD1 covers 9 bases. CDR3 length equals 21 residues. Trimming took 4 bases from V and 4 from J; bases not matched to a gene: 25. CDR1 and CDR2 (germline): ENHRY, SYGVKD.

The gene calls are TRBV5-1 and TRBJ1-3, with unresolved D. This CDR3 is built from 13 residues. CDR1 is SGHRS and CDR2 is YFSETQ in the germline V gene. V dropped 1 base and J dropped 2 bases, with 4 bases sitting between them. The CDR3 coding sequence is TGCGCCAGCAGCTTGTCTACTGGAAACACCATATATTTT. Translation gives CASSLSTGNTIYF.

The V call is TRBV13, the J call TRBJ1-2, with D unclear. The V end lost 5 bases, the J end lost 0 bases, and 16 bases lay between the germline ends. The CDR3 loop spans 16 amino acids. Germline CDR1 and CDR2: PRHDT and FYEKMQ (reference sequence). CDR3 amino acids: CASSLKEEHANYGYTF. CDR3 nucleotide sequence: TGTGCCAGCAGCCTAAAAGAGGAGCACGCTAACTATGGCTACACCTTC.